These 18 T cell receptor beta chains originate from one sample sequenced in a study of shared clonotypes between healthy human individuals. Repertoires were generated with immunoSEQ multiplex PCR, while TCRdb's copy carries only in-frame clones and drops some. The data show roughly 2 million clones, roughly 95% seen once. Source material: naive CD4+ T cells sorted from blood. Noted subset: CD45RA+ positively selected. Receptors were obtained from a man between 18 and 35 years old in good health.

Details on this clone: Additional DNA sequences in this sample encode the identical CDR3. The CDR3 is CASSELVAKNIQYF. In DNA, the CDR3 is TGTGCCAGCAGTGAATTGGTAGCCAAAAACATTCAGTACTTC. The J gene is TRBJ2-4, the V gene TRBV2, with no clear D. V lost 2 bases and J 0 bases, leaving 5 bases between the germline ends. The germline V gene has CDR1 SNHLY and CDR2 FYNNEI. This CDR3 has 14 amino acids.

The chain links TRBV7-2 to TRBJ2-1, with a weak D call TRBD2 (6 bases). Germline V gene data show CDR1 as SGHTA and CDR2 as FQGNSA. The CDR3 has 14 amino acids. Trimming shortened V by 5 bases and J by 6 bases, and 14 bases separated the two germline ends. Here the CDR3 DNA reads TGTGCCAGCAGCGCGACGGGAGCTCTCAATGAGCAGTTCTTC. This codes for CASSATGALNEQFF.

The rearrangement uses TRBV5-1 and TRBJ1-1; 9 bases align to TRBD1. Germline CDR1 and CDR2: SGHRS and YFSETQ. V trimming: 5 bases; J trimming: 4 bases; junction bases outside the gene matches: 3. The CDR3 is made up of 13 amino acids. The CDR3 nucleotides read TGCGCCAGCAGGGGACAGGGTATCACTGAAGCTTTCTTT. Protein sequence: CASRGQGITEAFF.

The CDR3 loop reads CASSLGTVRNTIYF. The DNA of the CDR3 is TGTGCCAGCAGCCTGGGGACAGTTAGAAACACCATATATTTT. The rearrangement links TRBV11-2 to TRBJ1-3, with 7 bases matching TRBD1. The V gene's germline CDR1 is SGHAT and CDR2 FQNNGV. This CDR3 has 14 amino acids. Trimming cost V 5 bases and J 5 bases; bases outside gene matches: 6.

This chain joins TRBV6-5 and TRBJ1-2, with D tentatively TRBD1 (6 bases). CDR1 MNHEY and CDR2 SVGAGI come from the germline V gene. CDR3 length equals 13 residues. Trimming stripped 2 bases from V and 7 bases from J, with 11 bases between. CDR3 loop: CASSYLRGTGYTF. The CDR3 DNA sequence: TGTGCCAGCAGTTACCTCAGGGGTACTGGCTACACCTTC.

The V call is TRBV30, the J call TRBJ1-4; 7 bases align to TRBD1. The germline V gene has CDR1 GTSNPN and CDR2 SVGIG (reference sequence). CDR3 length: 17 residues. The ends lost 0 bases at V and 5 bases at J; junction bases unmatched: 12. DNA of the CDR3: TGTGCCTGGAGTGTACCCTCAAGACAGGGTTCGAATGAAAAACTGTTTTTT. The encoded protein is CAWSVPSRQGSNEKLFF.

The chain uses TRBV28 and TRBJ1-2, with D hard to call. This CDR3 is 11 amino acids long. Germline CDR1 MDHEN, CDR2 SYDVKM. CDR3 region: CATSRLYGYTF. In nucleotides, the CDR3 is TGTGCGACCTCTCGTCTCTATGGCTACACCTTC.

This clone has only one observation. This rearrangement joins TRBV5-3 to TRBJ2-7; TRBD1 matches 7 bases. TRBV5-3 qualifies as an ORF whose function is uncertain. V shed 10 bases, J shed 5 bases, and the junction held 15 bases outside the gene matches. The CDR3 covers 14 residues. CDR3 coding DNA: TGTGCCCCTAGGCTTGACAGGGCTAACCACGAGCAGTACTTC. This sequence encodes CAPRLDRANHEQYF.

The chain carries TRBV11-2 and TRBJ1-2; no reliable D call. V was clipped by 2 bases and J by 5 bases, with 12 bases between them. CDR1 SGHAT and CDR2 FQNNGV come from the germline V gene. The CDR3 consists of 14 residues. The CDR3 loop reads CASSLSSAAYGYTF. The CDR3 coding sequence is TGTGCCAGCAGCTTATCGTCAGCGGCTTATGGCTACACCTTC.

The CDR3 sequence: CASSRDLDPETQYF. CDR3 coding DNA: TGTGCCAGCAGCCGGGACTTGGACCCCGAGACCCAGTACTTC. The chain combines TRBV9 with TRBJ2-5, with D maybe TRBD2 (6 bases). The V and J ends lost 4 bases and 5 bases respectively, with 15 bases between them. The length of the CDR3 is 14 residues. CDR1 is SGDLS and CDR2 is YYNGEE in the germline V gene.

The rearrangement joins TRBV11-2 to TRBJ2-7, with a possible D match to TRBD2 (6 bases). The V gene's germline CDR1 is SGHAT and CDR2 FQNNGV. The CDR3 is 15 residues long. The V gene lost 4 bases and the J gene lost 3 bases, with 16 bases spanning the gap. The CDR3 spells CASSSLGGEGYEQYF. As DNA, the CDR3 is TGTGCCAGCAGCTCCCTGGGGGGAGAGGGCTACGAGCAGTACTTC.

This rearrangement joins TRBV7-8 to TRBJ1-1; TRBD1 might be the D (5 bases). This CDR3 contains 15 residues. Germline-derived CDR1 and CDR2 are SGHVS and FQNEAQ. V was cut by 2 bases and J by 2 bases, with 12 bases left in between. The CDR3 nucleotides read TGTGCCAGCAGCTTATTACAGGAGATAAACACTGAAGCTTTCTTT. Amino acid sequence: CASSLLQEINTEAFF.

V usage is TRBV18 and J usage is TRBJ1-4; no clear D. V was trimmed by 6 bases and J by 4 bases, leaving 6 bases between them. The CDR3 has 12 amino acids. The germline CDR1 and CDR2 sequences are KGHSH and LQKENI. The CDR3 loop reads CASSQNNEKLFF. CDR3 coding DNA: TGTGCCAGCTCCCAGAATAATGAAAAACTGTTTTTT.

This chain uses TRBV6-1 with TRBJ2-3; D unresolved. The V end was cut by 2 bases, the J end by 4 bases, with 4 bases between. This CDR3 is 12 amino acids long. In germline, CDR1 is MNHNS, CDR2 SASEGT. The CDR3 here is CASSERSDTQYF. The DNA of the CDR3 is TGTGCCAGCAGTGAAAGGTCAGATACGCAGTATTTT.

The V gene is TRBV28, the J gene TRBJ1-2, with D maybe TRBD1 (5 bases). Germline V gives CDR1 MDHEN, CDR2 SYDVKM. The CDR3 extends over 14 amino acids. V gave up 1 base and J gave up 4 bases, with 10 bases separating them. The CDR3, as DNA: TGTGCCAGCAGTTTATTGGGGGTGACCTATGGCTACACCTTC. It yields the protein CASSLLGVTYGYTF.

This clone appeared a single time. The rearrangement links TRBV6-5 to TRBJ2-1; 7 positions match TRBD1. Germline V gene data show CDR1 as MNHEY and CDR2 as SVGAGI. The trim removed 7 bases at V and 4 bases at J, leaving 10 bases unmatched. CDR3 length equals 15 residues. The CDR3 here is CASTRDSLSYNEQFF. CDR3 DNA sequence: TGTGCCAGCACCAGGGACAGCCTAAGTTACAATGAGCAGTTCTTC.

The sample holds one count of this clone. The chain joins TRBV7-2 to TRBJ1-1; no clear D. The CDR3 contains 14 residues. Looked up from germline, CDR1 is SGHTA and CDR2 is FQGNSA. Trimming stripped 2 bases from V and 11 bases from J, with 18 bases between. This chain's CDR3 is CASSLLGPDKRAFF. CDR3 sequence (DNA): TGTGCCAGCAGCTTACTAGGTCCTGACAAACGCGCTTTCTTT.

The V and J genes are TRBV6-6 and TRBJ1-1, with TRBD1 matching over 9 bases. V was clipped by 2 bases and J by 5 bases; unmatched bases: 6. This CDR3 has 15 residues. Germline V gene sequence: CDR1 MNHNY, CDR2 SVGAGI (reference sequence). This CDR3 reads CASSYLGQGSTEAFF. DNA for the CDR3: TGTGCCAGCAGTTACCTGGGACAGGGTAGTACTGAAGCTTTCTTT.